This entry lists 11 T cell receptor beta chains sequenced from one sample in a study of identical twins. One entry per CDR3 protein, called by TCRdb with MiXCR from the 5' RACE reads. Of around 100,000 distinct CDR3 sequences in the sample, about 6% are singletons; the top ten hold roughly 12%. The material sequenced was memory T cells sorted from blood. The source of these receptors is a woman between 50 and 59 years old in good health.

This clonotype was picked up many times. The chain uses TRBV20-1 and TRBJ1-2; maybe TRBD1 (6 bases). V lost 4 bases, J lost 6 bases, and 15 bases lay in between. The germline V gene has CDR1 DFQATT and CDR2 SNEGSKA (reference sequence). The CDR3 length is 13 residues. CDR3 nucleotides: TGCAGTGCTATAAAGGGAGGGGGTAATGGCTACACCTTC. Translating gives CSAIKGGGNGYTF.

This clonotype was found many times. This CDR3 reads CSACASGGADNEQFF. DNA for the CDR3: TGCAGTGCTTGCGCGAGCGGTGGGGCCGACAATGAGCAGTTCTTC. The chain couples TRBV20-1 to TRBJ2-1; the D call may be TRBD1 or TRBD2 (5 bases each). CDR3 length: 15 residues. Trimming removed 5 bases from V and 5 bases from J, with 19 bases in between. In germline, CDR1 is DFQATT, CDR2 SNEGSKA (reference sequence).

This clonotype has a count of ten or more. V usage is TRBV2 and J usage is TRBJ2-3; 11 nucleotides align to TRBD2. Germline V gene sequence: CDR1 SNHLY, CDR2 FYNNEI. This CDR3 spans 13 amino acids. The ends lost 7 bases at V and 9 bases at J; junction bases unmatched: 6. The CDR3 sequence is CASMVLAGGTQYF. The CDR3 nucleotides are TGTGCCAGCATGGTCCTAGCGGGAGGCACGCAGTATTTT.

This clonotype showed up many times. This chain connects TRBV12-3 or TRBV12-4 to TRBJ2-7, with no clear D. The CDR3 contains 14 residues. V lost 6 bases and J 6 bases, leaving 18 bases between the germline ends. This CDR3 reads CASSNRLDLGEQYV. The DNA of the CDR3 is TGTGCCAGCAGCAACCGCCTGGACCTTGGCGAGCAGTACGTC.

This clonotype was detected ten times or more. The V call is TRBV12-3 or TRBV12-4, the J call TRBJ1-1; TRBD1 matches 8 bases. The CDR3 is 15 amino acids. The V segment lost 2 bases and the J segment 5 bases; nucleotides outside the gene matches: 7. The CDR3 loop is CASSLSRQGRTEAFF. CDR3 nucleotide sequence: TGTGCCAGCAGTTTAAGCCGACAGGGGAGGACTGAAGCTTTCTTT.

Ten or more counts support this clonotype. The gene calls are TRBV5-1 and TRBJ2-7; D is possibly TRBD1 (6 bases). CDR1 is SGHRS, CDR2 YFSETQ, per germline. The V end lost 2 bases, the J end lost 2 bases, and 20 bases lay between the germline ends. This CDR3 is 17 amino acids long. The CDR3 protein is CASSLVPPGQRAYEQYF. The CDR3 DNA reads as TGCGCCAGCAGCTTAGTCCCCCCTGGACAGAGAGCCTACGAGCAGTACTTC.

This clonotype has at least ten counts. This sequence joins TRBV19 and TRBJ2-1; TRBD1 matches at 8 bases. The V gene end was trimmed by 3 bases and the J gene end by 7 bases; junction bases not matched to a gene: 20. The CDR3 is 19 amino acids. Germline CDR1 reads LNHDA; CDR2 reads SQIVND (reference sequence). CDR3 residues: CASSILSPLRQGKQNEQFF. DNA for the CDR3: TGTGCCAGTAGTATTCTCTCCCCTCTAAGACAGGGGAAGCAGAATGAGCAGTTCTTC.

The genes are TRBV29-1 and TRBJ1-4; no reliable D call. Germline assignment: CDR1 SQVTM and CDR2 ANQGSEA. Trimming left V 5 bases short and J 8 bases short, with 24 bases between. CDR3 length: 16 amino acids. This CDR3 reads CSVSVTVVPGAEKLFF. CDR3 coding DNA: TGCAGCGTTTCCGTTACGGTCGTTCCTGGAGCAGAAAAACTGTTTTTT. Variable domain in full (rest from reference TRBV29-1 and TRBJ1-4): SAVISQKPSRDICQRGTSLTIQCQVDSQVTMMFWYRQQPGQSLTLIATANQGSEATYESGFVIDKFPISRPNLTFSTLTVSNMSPEDSSIYLCSVSVTVVPGAEKLFFGSGTQLSVL.

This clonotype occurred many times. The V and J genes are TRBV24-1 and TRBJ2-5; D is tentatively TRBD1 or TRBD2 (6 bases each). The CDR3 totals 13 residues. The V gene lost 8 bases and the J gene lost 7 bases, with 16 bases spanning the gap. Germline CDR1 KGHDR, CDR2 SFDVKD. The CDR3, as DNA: TGTGCCACCACGAGATCAGGGGAGGCGACCCAGTACTTC. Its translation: CATTRSGEATQYF.

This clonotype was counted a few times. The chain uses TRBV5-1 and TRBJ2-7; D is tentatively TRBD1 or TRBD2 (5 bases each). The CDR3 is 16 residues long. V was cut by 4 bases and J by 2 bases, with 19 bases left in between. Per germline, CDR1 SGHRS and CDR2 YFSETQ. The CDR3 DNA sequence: TGCGCCAGCAGCCCCGGGACCCAGGTTTATACCTACGAGCAGTACTTC. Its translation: CASSPGTQVYTYEQYF.

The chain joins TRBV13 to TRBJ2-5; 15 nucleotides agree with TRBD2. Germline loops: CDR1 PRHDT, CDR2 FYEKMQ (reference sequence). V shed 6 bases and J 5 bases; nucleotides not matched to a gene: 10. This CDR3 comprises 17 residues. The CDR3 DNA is TGTGCCAGCAGTCGGACTAGCGGGAGGGCCACGTCGGAGACCCAGTACTTC. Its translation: CASSRTSGRATSETQYF.